The 24 T cell receptor beta chains below were found in one sample sequenced in a study of T cell repertoires in cytomegalovirus infection. These receptors have no identified antigens. TCRdb reprocessed the reads via MiXCR and lists one record per CDR3 protein. The table shows approximately 110,000 distinct CDR3 sequences, with around 30% occurring only once. This specimen consisted of CD8+ T cells from cultured PBMCs, obtained from culture after CMV antigen stimulation. The source of these receptors is a human donor in good health (CMV status not recorded). Some clones in this sample may be carry-over from other donors' samples.

In this sample, this clonotype turned up a few times. This chain links TRBV20-1 with TRBJ2-7; TRBD1 aligns across 10 bases. This CDR3 contains 14 residues. Germline loops: CDR1 DFQATT, CDR2 SNEGSKA (reference sequence). V was clipped by 5 bases and J by 2 bases; unmatched bases: 6. The CDR3 bases are TGCAGTGCTTTCAGACAGGGGGCCACCTACGAGCAGTACTTC. Translated: CSAFRQGATYEQYF.

This clonotype showed up many times. The chain has TRBV28 and TRBJ2-7; tentatively, D is TRBD1 (5 bases). The CDR3 extends over 13 amino acids. Between the trimmed V and J ends, which lost 6 bases and 3 bases, there was a span of 12 bases. Germline lookup yields CDR1 MDHEN and CDR2 SYDVKM. CDR3 sequence: CASRLPGNYEQYF. CDR3 DNA: TGTGCCAGCAGACTCCCAGGGAACTACGAGCAGTACTTC.

V is TRBV18 and J is TRBJ2-5; the D is unclear. The CDR3 is made up of 12 amino acids. Trimming cost V 5 bases and J 1 base, with 5 bases left between them. Germline-derived CDR1 and CDR2 are KGHSH and LQKENI. The DNA of the CDR3 is TGTGCCAGCTCAACCCTCCAAGAGACCCAGTACTTC. This translates into CASSTLQETQYF.

The genes are TRBV15 and TRBJ1-4, with D tentatively TRBD1 (5 bases). The length of the CDR3 is 13 residues. Between the trimmed V and J ends, which lost 4 bases and 8 bases, there was a span of 11 bases. CDR1 and CDR2 from the germline V gene are LNHNV and YYDKDF (reference sequence). This CDR3 reads CATSIYRSEKLFF. DNA of the CDR3: TGTGCCACCAGCATCTACAGGTCAGAAAAACTGTTTTTT.

Only a few counts were recorded for this clonotype. This chain links TRBV7-6 with TRBJ2-2; D possibly uses TRBD1 or TRBD2 (5 bases each). V shed 0 bases and J shed 9 bases, with 8 bases lying between them. CDR1 and CDR2 (germline): SGHVS, FNYEAQ. The CDR3 runs to 13 residues. The DNA of the CDR3 is TGTGCCAGCAGCTTAGCGGGGGTGAGGGAGCTGTTTTTT. It is translated as CASSLAGVRELFF. The whole variable domain, filled in from reference TRBV7-6 and TRBJ2-2, reads GAGVSQSPRYKVTKRGQDVALRCDPISGHVSLYWYRQALGQGPEFLTYFNYEAQQDKSGLPNDRFSAERPEGSISTLTIQRTEQRDSAMYRCASSLAGVRELFFGEGSRLTVL.

V gene TRBV5-1 combines with J gene TRBJ1-5; D call uncertain. Trimming left V 7 bases short and J 3 bases short, with 14 bases between. CDR1 is SGHRS and CDR2 is YFSETQ in the germline V gene. The CDR3 totals 14 residues. The DNA for the CDR3 is TGCGCCAGCGGTACCGGGATTGACAATCAGCCCCAGCATTTT. Translated: CASGTGIDNQPQHF. The full variable domain, in which reference TRBV5-1 and TRBJ1-5 provide the parts outside the CDR3, is KAGVTQTPRYLIKTRGQQVTLSCSPISGHRSVSWYQQTPGQGLQFLFEYFSETQRNKGNFPGRFSGRQFSNSRSEMNVSTLELGDSALYLCASGTGIDNQPQHFGDGTRLSIL.

The gene calls are TRBV7-2 and TRBJ2-7, with 12 bases fitting TRBD2. V shed 3 bases and J 0 bases; nucleotides not matched to a gene: 6. Germline V gives CDR1 SGHTA, CDR2 FQGNSA. CDR3 length: 17 residues. The DNA for the CDR3 is TGTGCCAGCAGCTTGGGACTAGCGGGTTCTCACTCCTACGAGCAGTACTTC. It encodes CASSLGLAGSHSYEQYF.

This clonotype showed up many times. V gene TRBV12-3 or TRBV12-4 combines with J gene TRBJ2-1, with TRBD2 identical over 9 bases. The CDR3 covers 15 residues. Losses at the gene ends were 5 bases for V and 2 bases for J; bases not matched to a gene: 4. CDR3: CASSPSGDTYNEQFF. In DNA, the CDR3 is TGTGCCAGCAGTCCTAGCGGGGACACCTACAATGAGCAGTTCTTC.

The chain carries TRBV6-2 or TRBV6-3 and TRBJ1-5, with D unclear. Trimming took off 2 bases at V and 4 bases at J, with 9 bases between the two ends. The CDR3 is 14 amino acids. Per germline, CDR1 MNHEY and CDR2 SVGEGT. The CDR3 loop reads CASSYGVSNQPQHF. The DNA for the CDR3 is TGTGCCAGCAGTTACGGGGTTAGTAATCAGCCCCAGCATTTT.

This clonotype was recorded many times. The rearrangement uses TRBV7-2 and TRBJ1-5; no firm D call. This CDR3 spans 15 amino acids. The germline V and J ends were trimmed by 5 bases and 0 bases, with 11 bases remaining between them. Looked up from germline, CDR1 is SGHTA and CDR2 is FQGNSA. CDR3 DNA: TGTGCCAGCAGCCAGGCAGTGAATAGCAATCAGCCCCAGCATTTT. This sequence encodes CASSQAVNSNQPQHF.

The chain links TRBV20-1 to TRBJ1-1; a weak D match, TRBD1 (5 bases). The CDR3 contains 15 residues. CDR1 is DFQATT and CDR2 is SNEGSKA in the germline V gene (reference sequence). V was cut by 4 bases and J by 0 bases, with 15 bases left in between. Here the CDR3 DNA reads TGCAGTGCTAAAGTACAGGTAGTTATGAACACTGAAGCTTTCTTT. As protein: CSAKVQVVMNTEAFF.

There are many counts of this clonotype. The chain carries TRBV6-1 and TRBJ2-7, with TRBD2 matching 8 bases. The CDR3 has 14 residues. Germline V gene data show CDR1 as MNHNS and CDR2 as SASEGT. V was pared by 5 bases and J by 4 bases, with 7 bases of the junction left unmatched. CDR3 nucleotides: TGTGCCAGCAGTCCCGGGGGGGAGACTTACGAGCAGTACTTC. Encoded protein: CASSPGGETYEQYF.

This clonotype was detected ten times or more. The rearrangement links TRBV7-2 to TRBJ1-1; 7 nucleotides line up with TRBD1. Germline trimming cut 5 bases from V and 1 base from J; bases unmatched to any gene: 7. The length of the CDR3 is 15 residues. Germline assignment: CDR1 SGHTA and CDR2 FQGNSA. The CDR3 DNA reads TGTGCCAGCAGCATACGACAGGGTACGAACACTGAAGCTTTCTTT. It translates to CASSIRQGTNTEAFF.

Many counts were recorded for this clonotype. This sequence joins TRBV24-1 and TRBJ2-3, with 8 bases matching TRBD1. CDR1 and CDR2 (germline): KGHDR, SFDVKD. This CDR3 has 15 residues. Losses at the gene ends were 3 bases for V and 3 bases for J; bases not matched to a gene: 4. The CDR3 bases are TGTGCCACCAGTGATCCCCGGACAGGGACAGATACGCAGTATTTT. Encoded protein: CATSDPRTGTDTQYF.

This clonotype has just one count. The V gene is TRBV3-1, the J gene TRBJ2-2; D not certain. V shed 1 base and J shed 6 bases, with 12 bases lying between them. Germline assignment: CDR1 LGHDT and CDR2 YNNKEL (reference sequence). This CDR3 is 15 amino acids long. The CDR3 nucleotides are TGTGCCAGCAGCCAAGGTCATCCTGGCTCCGGGGAGCTGTTTTTT. Amino acids: CASSQGHPGSGELFF.

The table lists this clonotype with many counts. The chain recombines TRBV7-8 with TRBJ2-5, with 10 bases lining up with TRBD2. Germline loops: CDR1 SGHVS, CDR2 FQNEAQ. The CDR3 sequence is 16 residues long. V lost 2 bases, J lost 2 bases, and 5 bases stayed unmatched. CDR3 sequence: CASSLIGLAAQETQYF. In DNA form, the CDR3 reads TGTGCCAGCAGCTTAATAGGACTAGCGGCGCAAGAGACCCAGTACTTC.

This clonotype was observed a few times. The chain recombines TRBV6-2 or TRBV6-3 with TRBJ1-2; a weak D match, TRBD1 (5 bases). Germline CDR1 MNHEY, CDR2 SVGEGT. This CDR3 has 15 amino acids. V lost 0 bases, J lost 3 bases, and 11 bases lay in between. This CDR3 is CASSYSSWDDYGYTF. CDR3 sequence (DNA): TGTGCCAGCAGTTACTCGTCGTGGGACGACTATGGCTACACCTTC.

The V and J genes are TRBV7-9 and TRBJ1-2; 9 bases align to TRBD1. This CDR3 has 15 amino acids. Germline CDR1 and CDR2: SEHNR and FQNEAQ (reference sequence). The V gene end was trimmed by 4 bases and the J gene end by 6 bases; junction bases not matched to a gene: 9. The CDR3 DNA is TGTGCCAGCAGCTCACAGGGGGCGAGGTCGCATGGCTACACCTTC. It translates to CASSSQGARSHGYTF.

The chain recombines TRBV12-3 or TRBV12-4 with TRBJ1-2, with D tentatively TRBD1 (5 bases). The CDR3 is 16 amino acids. Trimming removed 1 base from V and 4 bases from J, with 16 bases in between. The chain's CDR3 is CASSLDDEGLGYGYTF. The CDR3 DNA sequence: TGTGCCAGCAGTTTAGATGACGAGGGGCTTGGCTATGGCTACACCTTC.

V and J are TRBV7-8 and TRBJ1-1, with D tentatively TRBD1 (6 bases). With 1 base removed from V and 0 bases from J, the gap between germline ends came to 12 bases. This CDR3 contains 16 residues. CDR1 is SGHVS, CDR2 FQNEAQ, per germline. The CDR3 nucleotides read TGTGCCAGCAGCTTAGACAGGGTTGGGGTGAACACTGAAGCTTTCTTT. It encodes CASSLDRVGVNTEAFF. Full variable domain (rest looked up from reference TRBV7-8 and TRBJ1-1): GAGVSQSPRYKVAKRGQDVALRCDPISGHVSLFWYQQALGQGPEFLTYFQNEAQLDKSGLPSDRFFAERPEGSVSTLKIQRTQQEDSAVYLCASSLDRVGVNTEAFFGQGTRLTVV.

The chain employs TRBV7-9 and TRBJ2-7; D is uncertain. The CDR3 is 16 residues long. CDR1 is SEHNR, CDR2 FQNEAQ, per germline (reference sequence). Trimming left V 2 bases short and J 0 bases short, with 14 bases between. CDR3 amino acids: CASSLSFGRSSYEQYF. The CDR3 region has the DNA TGTGCCAGCAGCTTATCTTTTGGCCGAAGCTCCTACGAGCAGTACTTC.

This clonotype was observed many times. The rearrangement joins TRBV7-9 to TRBJ2-3; TRBD2 matches 11 bases. The CDR3 has 16 amino acids. V dropped 2 bases and J dropped 6; count of bases not matched to a gene: 7. Per the germline V gene, CDR1 is SEHNR and CDR2 is FQNEAQ (reference sequence). The CDR3 coding sequence is TGTGCCAGCAGCTTACTACTAGCGGGGGCGTTGGATACGCAGTATTTT. Translation gives CASSLLLAGALDTQYF.

The chain carries TRBV19 and TRBJ2-3; no definite D call. The length of the CDR3 is 12 residues. Per the germline V gene, CDR1 is LNHDA and CDR2 is SQIVND (reference sequence). With 5 bases removed from V and 6 bases from J, the gap between germline ends came to 9 bases. CDR3 sequence: CASSSQLDTQYF. The DNA of the CDR3 is TGTGCCAGTAGTTCCCAGTTGGATACGCAGTATTTT. The full variable domain, with the rest looked up from reference TRBV19 and TRBJ2-3, is DGGITQSPKYLFRKEGQNVTLSCEQNLNHDAMYWYRQDPGQGLRLIYYSQIVNDFQKGDIAEGYSVSREKKESFPLTVTSAQKNPTAFYLCASSSQLDTQYFGPGTRLTVL.

This clonotype has a handful of counts. This chain links TRBV7-8 with TRBJ1-1, with 7 bases that match TRBD1. The CDR3 extends over 13 amino acids. J gave up 1 base and V 8 bases, and 4 bases lay outside the gene matches. Germline values: CDR1 SGHVS, CDR2 FQNEAQ. The CDR3, as DNA: TGTGCCAGCTCGGGACAGCCGAACACTGAAGCTTTCTTT. Translation: CASSGQPNTEAFF.